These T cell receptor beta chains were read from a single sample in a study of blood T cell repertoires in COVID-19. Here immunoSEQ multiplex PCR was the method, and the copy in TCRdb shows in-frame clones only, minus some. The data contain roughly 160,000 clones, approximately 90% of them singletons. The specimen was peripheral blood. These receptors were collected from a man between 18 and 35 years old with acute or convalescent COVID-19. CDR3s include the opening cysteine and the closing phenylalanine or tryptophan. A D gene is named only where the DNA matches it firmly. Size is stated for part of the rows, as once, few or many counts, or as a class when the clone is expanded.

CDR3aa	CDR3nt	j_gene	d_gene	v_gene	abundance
CAWSTPSGTVRTEAFF	TGTGCCTGGAGTACACCAAGTGGGACAGTTCGCACGGAAGCTTTCTTT	TRBJ1-1	TRBD1	TRBV30	NA
CASSASGGATNEKLFF	TGTGCCAGCAGCGCCTCCGGGGGGGCTACTAATGAAAAACTGTTTTTT	TRBJ1-4	NA	TRBV9	NA
CASSLETGTVTNYGYTF	TGTGCCAGCAGTTTGGAAACCGGGACAGTCACTAACTATGGCTACACCTTC	TRBJ1-2	TRBD1	TRBV28	NA
CASSRVAGGSNEQYF	TGTGCCAGCAGCCGCGTGGCGGGAGGTTCGAACGAGCAGTACTTC	TRBJ2-7	TRBD2	TRBV3-1/TRBV3-2	NA
CASSTTAGAYGYTF	TGTGCCAGCAGTACCACAGCGGGGGCTTATGGCTACACCTTC	TRBJ1-2	NA	TRBV27	NA
CASSYSGGFGNEQFF	TGTGCCAGCAGTTACTCAGGCGGGTTTGGTAATGAGCAGTTCTTC	TRBJ2-1	NA	TRBV6-5	NA
CAWSVLGTITDTQYF	TGTGCCTGGAGTGTCCTCGGGACAATTACAGATACGCAGTATTTT	TRBJ2-3	NA	TRBV30	once
CASSPGTVGNQPQHF	TGTGCCAGCAGCCCCGGGACAGTCGGCAATCAGCCCCAGCATTTT	TRBJ1-5	TRBD1	TRBV3-1/TRBV3-2	few
CASSLGTRTDTQYF	TGCGCCAGCAGCTTGGGGACTAGGACAGATACGCAGTATTTT	TRBJ2-3	TRBD2	TRBV5-1	NA
CASSFGQTNTEAFF	TGCGCCAGCAGCTTTGGACAGACGAACACTGAAGCTTTCTTT	TRBJ1-1	NA	TRBV5-1	NA
CASSFSEYNEQFF	TGTGCCAGCAGCTTCAGCGAATACAATGAGCAGTTCTTC	TRBJ2-1	NA	TRBV5-5	once
CASSLALGIAGSGELFF	TGTGCCAGCAGCTTAGCGCTCGGCATAGCTGGGTCCGGGGAGCTGTTTTTT	TRBJ2-2	NA	TRBV7-9	NA
CASNDPGSMSYGYTF	TGTGCCAGTAATGATCCGGGGTCAATGTCCTATGGCTACACCTTC	TRBJ1-2	NA	TRBV19	NA
CASRGLAGVSYEQYF	TGCGCCAGCAGGGGACTAGCGGGAGTCTCCTACGAGCAGTACTTC	TRBJ2-7	TRBD2	TRBV10-2	NA
CASSAHPSSSTDTQYF	TGTGCCAGCAGCGCGCACCCTAGCTCTAGCACAGATACGCAGTATTTT	TRBJ2-3	NA	TRBV9	NA
CASSTSRRIGETQYF	TGTGCCAGTAGTACCTCGCGGAGGATAGGGGAGACCCAGTACTTC	TRBJ2-5	NA	TRBV19	NA
CASSYSTHEQFF	TGTGCCAGCAGTTACTCGACTCATGAGCAGTTCTTC	TRBJ2-1	NA	TRBV6-2/TRBV6-3	NA
CASSEPGQGTGNTIYF	TGTGCCAGTAGTGAGCCGGGACAGGGAACTGGAAACACCATATATTTT	TRBJ1-3	TRBD1	TRBV19	NA
CASSIEDRLYGYTF	TGTGCCAGTAGTATTGAGGACAGGCTCTATGGCTACACCTTC	TRBJ1-2	TRBD1	TRBV19	NA
CASSSRDRATGELFF	TGTGCCAGCAGTTCCCGGGACAGGGCCACCGGGGAGCTGTTTTTT	TRBJ2-2	TRBD1	TRBV27	NA
CASSSTDHYNEQFF	TGTGCCAGCAGTTCGACAGACCACTACAATGAGCAGTTCTTC	TRBJ2-1	NA	TRBV6-6	NA
CATGQGDSGQPQHF	TGTGCCACCGGACAGGGCGATTCGGGTCAGCCCCAGCATTTT	TRBJ1-5	TRBD1	TRBV25-1	NA
CAISENSNYGYTF	TGTGCCATCAGTGAGAACAGCAACTATGGCTACACCTTC	TRBJ1-2	NA	TRBV10-3	NA
CASSSSGFQPQHF	TGTGCCAGCAGCTCTTCAGGGTTTCAGCCCCAGCATTTT	TRBJ1-5	NA	TRBV7-9	NA
CATSDLRETYDNEQFF	TGTGCCACCAGTGATTTGCGGGAGACCTATGACAATGAGCAGTTCTTC	TRBJ2-1	NA	TRBV24-1	once
CASSTPMGGGNTEAFF	TGTGCCAGTAGTACCCCTATGGGGGGAGGGAACACTGAAGCTTTCTTT	TRBJ1-1	NA	TRBV19	few